A single sample gave rise to the 14 T cell receptor beta chains below, sequenced in a study of T-cell memory formation after mild COVID-19. TCRdb called the 5' RACE reads again in MiXCR, with one record for every CDR3 protein. Of roughly 150,000 distinct CDR3 sequences listed, roughly 13% are singletons. Sequenced sample: PBMCs or a T cell subset sorted from them (not recorded which). These receptors all come from a man between 18 and 35 years old who had mild COVID-19 (a few samples of this study predate the infection). Cell type and time point are not known.

The V gene is TRBV5-1, the J gene TRBJ2-4; TRBD2 is a possible D gene (5 bases). The CDR3 is 13 residues long. CDR1 is SGHRS and CDR2 is YFSETQ in the germline V gene. V lost 4 bases and J 8 bases, leaving 13 bases between the germline ends. DNA for the CDR3: TGCGCCAGCAGCCAGGTACTAGATCACATTCAGTACTTC. It translates to CASSQVLDHIQYF.

In its sample, this clonotype was seen a few times. The chain couples TRBV7-2 to TRBJ1-2, with 8 positions matching TRBD1. CDR3 length equals 13 residues. With V trimmed by 5 bases and J by 4 bases, 3 bases remained unmatched. CDR1 and CDR2 from the germline V gene are SGHTA and FQGNSA. Here the CDR3 reads CASSRTGPYGYTF. The CDR3 DNA follows: TGTGCCAGCAGCCGGACAGGGCCCTATGGCTACACCTTC.

This clonotype was detected a few times. V gene TRBV7-3 combines with J gene TRBJ2-5; 10 bases line up with TRBD2. With 5 bases clipped from V and 4 bases from J, the junction kept 16 bases outside the gene matches. CDR3 length equals 18 residues. Per the germline V gene, CDR1 is SGHTA and CDR2 is FQGTGA. This CDR3 reads CASSLPGLAFPTVETQYF. The DNA of the CDR3 is TGTGCCAGCAGCCTCCCGGGACTAGCGTTCCCCACAGTAGAGACCCAGTACTTC.

V is TRBV28 and J is TRBJ1-2; D gene ambiguous. Germline CDR1 is MDHEN and CDR2 is SYDVKM. The CDR3 covers 12 residues. V gave up 6 bases and J gave up 4 bases, with 9 bases separating them. CDR3 sequence: CASRREGYGYTF. The CDR3 coding sequence is TGTGCCAGCAGGCGGGAAGGCTATGGCTACACCTTC.

This clonotype was seen ten or more times. The rearrangement uses TRBV7-9 and TRBJ1-1, with a weak D call TRBD1 (5 bases). CDR1 SEHNR and CDR2 FQNEAQ come from the germline V gene (reference sequence). V lost 5 bases and J lost 1, with 14 bases in between. The CDR3 sequence is 15 residues long. The CDR3 sequence: CASSPFTRGNTEAFF. CDR3 in DNA: TGTGCCAGCAGCCCTTTCACTAGGGGGAACACTGAAGCTTTCTTT.

This clonotype was counted a few times. The J gene is TRBJ2-3, the V gene TRBV10-3; TRBD2 agrees at 7 bases. This CDR3 comprises 15 residues. J gave up 1 base and V 7 bases, and 8 bases lay outside the gene matches. Germline V CDR1 and CDR2: ENHRY, SYGVKD. The CDR3 coding sequence is TGTGCCATCACCGCTGGGGCGGGGGGCACAGATACGCAGTATTTT. Protein: CAITAGAGGTDTQYF.

This clonotype occurred a few times. The rearrangement links TRBV4-2 to TRBJ2-3; D is possibly TRBD2 (6 bases). The CDR3 is made up of 15 amino acids. Germline CDR1 LGHNA, CDR2 YNFKEQ. The germline V and J ends were trimmed by 1 base and 2 bases, with 10 bases remaining between them. Written as DNA, the CDR3 is TGTGCCAGCAGCCAAGTTGGAGGGCACACAGATACGCAGTATTTT. Translated, it gives CASSQVGGHTDTQYF.

This clonotype was found a few times. CDR3 region: CASSLGTGGVATEAFF. CDR3 DNA: TGCGCCAGCAGCTTGGGGACAGGGGGCGTTGCCACTGAAGCTTTCTTT. The V gene is TRBV5-1, the J gene TRBJ1-1; TRBD1 matches 11 bases. The CDR3 length is 16 residues. V shed 0 bases and J 4 bases; nucleotides not matched to a gene: 5. Germline CDR1 SGHRS, CDR2 YFSETQ.

This clonotype was seen a handful of times. The chain couples TRBV20-1 to TRBJ2-1, with D hard to call. This CDR3 is built from 13 residues. Trimming removed 5 bases from V and 0 bases from J, with 8 bases in between. The germline V gene encodes CDR1 DFQATT and CDR2 SNEGSKA (reference sequence). CDR3 coding DNA: TGCAGTGCTCCTACTCGCTCCTACAATGAGCAGTTCTTC. It yields the protein CSAPTRSYNEQFF.

This clonotype appeared many times. The chain links TRBV7-2 to TRBJ2-5, with 11 bases lining up with TRBD2. The germline V gene has CDR1 SGHTA and CDR2 FQGNSA. The trim removed 0 bases at V and 1 base at J, leaving 1 base unmatched. The CDR3 loop spans 16 amino acids. CDR3 amino acids: CASSLASGGAQETQYF. The DNA for the CDR3 is TGTGCCAGCAGCTTAGCTAGCGGGGGGGCCCAAGAGACCCAGTACTTC.

The V gene is TRBV20-1, the J gene TRBJ1-2; no reliable D call. Germline assignment: CDR1 DFQATT and CDR2 SNEGSKA (reference sequence). The CDR3 contains 14 residues. Trimming removed 5 bases at V and 0 bases at J, with 13 bases between. CDR3 region: CSARVWGPNYGYTF. The DNA of the CDR3 is TGCAGTGCTCGGGTTTGGGGTCCTAACTATGGCTACACCTTC.

This clonotype was detected only a few times. The rearrangement links TRBV5-1 to TRBJ2-3; D not resolved. CDR1 and CDR2 (germline): SGHRS, YFSETQ. The V and J ends lost 1 base and 4 bases respectively, with 7 bases between them. The CDR3 has 13 residues. The CDR3 DNA sequence: TGCGCCAGCAGCTTGACGGGTCCAGATACGCAGTATTTT. Residues: CASSLTGPDTQYF.

The rearrangement uses TRBV5-1 and TRBJ2-2, with TRBD2 matching over 12 bases. The CDR3 is 16 amino acids. V lost 4 bases, J lost 1 base, and 2 bases stayed unmatched. Germline assignment: CDR1 SGHRS and CDR2 YFSETQ. CDR3 sequence (DNA): TGCGCCAGCAGCGCGGGACTAGCGGGGAACACCGGGGAGCTGTTTTTT. Its translation is CASSAGLAGNTGELFF.

In the case of this clonotype: A read error is likely here: a far larger clone is one base away. The chain recombines TRBV13 with TRBJ2-5; 9 bases fit TRBD2. CDR1 is PRHDT, CDR2 FYEKMQ, per germline (reference sequence). V shed 5 bases and J 3 bases; nucleotides not matched to a gene: 4. This CDR3 is 14 amino acids long. CDR3 in DNA: TGTGCCAGCAGCCGAGCGGGGGGAGAAGAGACCCAGTACTTC. It encodes CASSRAGGEETQYF.